This TCR beta chain was observed in a study of blood T cells in healthy people across ages. Study-wide points: Measured against age, TCR beta diversity per million T cells decreased in a roughly linear manner. The donors' CMV status was not determined, possibly confounding changes in expanded clonotypes.

Each donor had around 9.8 milliliters of peripheral blood drawn. Germline CDR1 DFQATT, CDR2 SNEGSKA (reference sequence). The junction had 3 bases not matched to a gene; V was cut back by 0 bases and J by 5 bases. The CDR3 is 14 amino acids. Primers used in a second PCR of about 6 to 12 cycles were a sample-barcoded 5' primer and a J-beta primer mix. Using its own MiXCR run on the 5' RACE reads, TCRdb lists one record per CDR3 protein. This sample has 1.6 million or so distinct CDR3 sequences, with almost 35% found just once. This clonotype was picked up a small number of times. Its antigen remains unknown.

This clonotype originated in a woman aged 25-40 years in good health. The source material was blood. V and J are TRBV20-1 and TRBJ2-7; 11 bases map to TRBD2. The CDR3 is CSARELAGEHEQYF. As DNA, the CDR3 is TGCAGTGCTAGAGAACTAGCGGGAGAACACGAGCAGTACTTC.